These 32 T cell receptor beta chains originate from one sample sequenced in a study of T cells in localized non-small cell lung cancer. Sequencing was performed with immunoSEQ multiplex PCR; in TCRdb, only in-frame clones are kept and a portion is missing. The data hold roughly 77,000 clones, with 88% observed a single time. Material: peripheral blood, obtained before any cancer treatment. These receptor sequences come from a woman aged 35 to 75 with stage I squamous cell lung carcinoma.

The V and J genes are TRBV11-2 and TRBJ2-7, with D tentatively TRBD1 (6 bases). Trimming left V 1 base short and J 7 bases short, with 11 bases between. CDR3 length: 13 amino acids. Germline assignment: CDR1 SGHAT and CDR2 FQNNGV. CDR3 sequence (DNA): TGTGCCAGCAGCTTAGGGGGGCGCGGGGAGCAGTACTTC. It is translated as CASSLGGRGEQYF.

The chain employs TRBV6-5 and TRBJ1-6; no reliable D call. The CDR3 spans 13 residues. The V end was cut by 5 bases, the J end by 7 bases, with 9 bases between. Germline lookup yields CDR1 MNHEY and CDR2 SVGAGI. The CDR3 DNA sequence: TGTGCCAGCAGTGGCCGGGGAAATTCACCCCTCCACTTT. Translated, it gives CASSGRGNSPLHF.

This sequence joins TRBV25-1 and TRBJ2-1; D unclear. This CDR3 spans 15 amino acids. From germline, CDR1 is MGHDK and CDR2 SYGVNS. V was cut by 3 bases and J by 0 bases, with 9 bases left in between. The CDR3 DNA reads TGTGCCAGCAGTGATGTATTGTACTCCTACAATGAGCAGTTCTTC. It is translated as CASSDVLYSYNEQFF.

This chain joins TRBV27 and TRBJ1-3; D remains ambiguous. This CDR3 comprises 17 residues. From germline, CDR1 is MNHEY and CDR2 SMNVEV (reference sequence). Trimming left V 0 bases short and J 5 bases short, with 17 bases between. The CDR3 DNA reads as TGTGCCAGCAGTTTATCCCCCGTCGGAGACATAAGAAACACCATATATTTT. Translated, it gives CASSLSPVGDIRNTIYF.

The V call is TRBV7-2, the J call TRBJ1-1; D gene uncertain. V lost 5 bases and J 10 bases, leaving 26 bases between the germline ends. Germline CDR1 SGHTA, CDR2 FQGNSA. The CDR3 extends over 16 amino acids. The CDR3 here is CASSRGLGSLPGGAFF. CDR3 bases: TGTGCCAGCAGCCGAGGCTTGGGCTCCTTACCTGGCGGAGCTTTCTTT.

The chain employs TRBV27 and TRBJ2-3; 7 positions agree with TRBD1. V gave up 6 bases and J gave up 0 bases; unmatched junction bases: 9. Germline V gives CDR1 MNHEY, CDR2 SMNVEV (reference sequence). The CDR3 sequence is 16 residues long. The CDR3 nucleotides read TGTGCCAGCAGAAGCGACAGGGTCTCTAGCACAGATACGCAGTATTTT. It encodes CASRSDRVSSTDTQYF.

The chain carries TRBV2 and TRBJ1-2; D is unresolved. Trimming shortened V by 1 base and J by 7 bases, and 4 bases separated the two germline ends. The CDR3 spans 11 residues. Germline CDR1 and CDR2: SNHLY and FYNNEI. In DNA form, the CDR3 reads TGTGCCAGCAGTGAAGGAGTTGGCTACACCTTC. It yields the protein CASSEGVGYTF.

The chain carries TRBV5-1 and TRBJ2-7; D gene unclear. Trimming shortened V by 0 bases and J by 1 base, and 14 bases separated the two germline ends. Germline loops: CDR1 SGHRS, CDR2 YFSETQ. The CDR3 covers 16 residues. In nucleotides, the CDR3 is TGCGCCAGCAGCTTGGAACGAAATCAGTTATCCTACGAGCAGTACTTC. Amino acid sequence: CASSLERNQLSYEQYF.

The DNA for the CDR3 is TGTGCCAGCTCACCCCCCCTTTCACAGGGGACGTATGAGCAGTTCTTC. This gives the protein CASSPPLSQGTYEQFF. This chain links TRBV18 with TRBJ2-1; 7 bases line up with TRBD1. CDR1 and CDR2 from the germline V gene are KGHSH and LQKENI. CDR3 length equals 16 residues. V gave up 3 bases and J gave up 8 bases; unmatched junction bases: 13.

In its sample, this clone was seen a few times. The rearrangement joins TRBV10-3 to TRBJ2-3; 7 bases line up with TRBD1. Germline CDR1 and CDR2: ENHRY and SYGVKD. This CDR3 spans 15 amino acids. The junction had 14 bases not matched to a gene; V was cut back by 10 bases and J by 4 bases. CDR3 loop: CATTDSQGPPDTQYF. DNA of the CDR3: TGTGCCACCACGGATTCACAGGGGCCTCCAGATACGCAGTATTTT.

This clone was recorded only once. The chain joins TRBV18 to TRBJ2-7, with 9 bases matching TRBD1. Unmatched junction bases numbered 7, after V lost 3 bases and J lost 4 bases. Germline assignment: CDR1 KGHSH and CDR2 LQKENI. This CDR3 spans 15 amino acids. CDR3 amino acids: CASSPRDRERYEQYF. CDR3 DNA sequence: TGTGCCAGCTCACCCCGGGACAGGGAGCGGTACGAGCAGTACTTC.

The J gene is TRBJ1-3, the V gene TRBV15; no reliable D call. Germline values: CDR1 LNHNV, CDR2 YYDKDF (reference sequence). V dropped 0 bases and J dropped 2 bases, with 8 bases sitting between them. The CDR3 extends over 15 amino acids. This CDR3 reads CATSRDRVAGNTIYF. The CDR3 nucleotides are TGTGCCACCAGCAGAGATCGGGTGGCTGGAAACACCATATATTTT.

The chain combines TRBV30 with TRBJ2-3; TRBD2 agrees at 12 bases. Germline V gene lookup returns CDR1 GTSNPN and CDR2 SVGIG (reference sequence). The CDR3 runs 13 residues. V was clipped by 5 bases and J by 10 bases; unmatched bases: 7. CDR3 residues: CAWDLAGGRAQYF. CDR3 DNA: TGTGCCTGGGATCTAGCGGGGGGGCGGGCGCAGTATTTT.

This chain uses TRBV27 with TRBJ1-2; 7 bases align to TRBD1. The ends lost 5 bases at V and 5 bases at J; junction bases unmatched: 8. The germline V gene encodes CDR1 MNHEY and CDR2 SMNVEV (reference sequence). The CDR3 has 14 amino acids. DNA of the CDR3: TGTGCCAGCAGTGCACCGGGACAGCTTTATGGCTACACCTTC. It yields the protein CASSAPGQLYGYTF.

The table lists this clone with a count of one. The gene calls are TRBV5-1 and TRBJ2-5; TRBD1 agrees at 8 bases. With V trimmed by 4 bases and J by 1 base, 3 bases remained unmatched. Germline values: CDR1 SGHRS, CDR2 YFSETQ. This CDR3 is built from 14 residues. This CDR3 is CASSPGQAQETQYF. For the CDR3, the DNA is TGCGCCAGCAGCCCGGGACAGGCCCAAGAGACCCAGTACTTC.

The rearrangement uses TRBV4-1 and TRBJ1-3, with D maybe TRBD1 (5 bases). The V and J ends lost 0 bases and 0 bases respectively, with 9 bases between them. The CDR3 covers 16 residues. Germline V gene sequence: CDR1 MGHRA, CDR2 YSYEKL. The chain's CDR3 is CASSQETGVSGNTIYF. The DNA for the CDR3 is TGCGCCAGCAGCCAAGAAACAGGCGTCTCTGGAAACACCATATATTTT.

This chain connects TRBV5-4 to TRBJ2-3; 7 bases fit TRBD1. The junction had 3 bases not matched to a gene; V was cut back by 0 bases and J by 2 bases. The CDR3 is 15 residues long. Per the germline V gene, CDR1 is SGHNT and CDR2 is YYREEE (reference sequence). DNA for the CDR3: TGTGCCAGCAGCTTGGGACAGGGACCCACAGATACGCAGTATTTT. Translating it yields CASSLGQGPTDTQYF.

CDR3 protein: CASSRTNQETQYF. Written as DNA, the CDR3 is TGTGCCAGCAGCCGTACGAACCAAGAGACCCAGTACTTC. The genes are TRBV7-2 and TRBJ2-5; unclear D gene. Deletions cut 5 bases from V and 0 bases from J, with 7 bases between. The CDR3 contains 13 residues. The germline CDR1 and CDR2 sequences are SGHTA and FQGNSA.

Concerning this clone: Other nucleotide sequences in the sample specify the same CDR3. The chain employs TRBV30 and TRBJ2-5; weak D call: TRBD2 (6 bases). The length of the CDR3 is 12 residues. Germline assignment: CDR1 GTSNPN and CDR2 SVGIG (reference sequence). V was clipped by 7 bases and J by 11 bases, with 20 bases between them. The CDR3 nucleotides are TGTGCCTTGACGGGCGGTGTCGGGACTCAGTACTTC. It translates to CALTGGVGTQYF. The whole variable domain, remainder taken from reference TRBV30 and TRBJ2-5, is SQTIHQWPATLVQPVGSPLSLECTVEGTSNPNLYWYRQAAGRGLQLLFYSVGIGQISSEVPQNLSASRPQDRQFILSSKKLLLSDSGFYLCALTGGVGTQYFGPGTRLLVL.

This clone was seen a single time. V gene TRBV7-9 combines with J gene TRBJ1-2; no reliable D call. From germline, CDR1 is SEHNR and CDR2 FQNEAQ (reference sequence). The V end lost 5 bases, the J end lost 4 bases, and 14 bases lay between the germline ends. This CDR3 has 14 amino acids. Here the CDR3 reads CASSPVGPSYGYTF. The CDR3, as DNA: TGTGCCAGCAGCCCCGTCGGGCCGTCCTATGGCTACACCTTC.

Written as DNA, the CDR3 is TGTGCCAGCAGCCAAGATGCGAGACAGGGCTATGGCCAGCCCCAGCATTTT. Its protein is CASSQDARQGYGQPQHF. The chain employs TRBV4-2 and TRBJ1-5; 7 bases are shared with TRBD1. The CDR3 consists of 17 residues. Germline CDR1 is LGHNA and CDR2 is YNFKEQ. V shed 0 bases, J shed 7 bases, and the junction held 12 bases outside the gene matches.

The rearrangement uses TRBV19 and TRBJ1-5, with D unclear. Germline V CDR1 and CDR2: LNHDA, SQIVND (reference sequence). The length of the CDR3 is 14 residues. V dropped 6 bases and J dropped 9 bases, with 18 bases sitting between them. This CDR3 reads CASRMDGGVGPQHF. For the CDR3, the DNA is TGTGCCAGTAGGATGGACGGCGGAGTAGGGCCCCAGCATTTT.

In this sample, this clone turned up once. This chain uses TRBV5-1 with TRBJ2-5; 9 bases agree with TRBD2. V lost 1 base and J lost 6; bases outside the gene matches: 4. The CDR3 has 14 amino acids. From germline, CDR1 is SGHRS and CDR2 YFSETQ. CDR3 amino acids: CASSLSSGVKTQYF. CDR3 bases: TGCGCCAGCAGCTTGTCTAGCGGGGTAAAGACCCAGTACTTC.

The CDR3 DNA follows: TGTGCCAGCAGCTTGGTGGAGGGCGATACGCAGTATTTT. It is translated as CASSLVEGDTQYF. The genes are TRBV5-4 and TRBJ2-3; D may be TRBD2 (6 bases). V dropped 0 bases and J dropped 6 bases, with 8 bases sitting between them. The length of the CDR3 is 13 residues. Germline-derived CDR1 and CDR2 are SGHNT and YYREEE (reference sequence).

This rearrangement joins TRBV5-4 to TRBJ1-2; 8 nucleotides line up with TRBD1. Germline V CDR1 and CDR2: SGHNT, YYREEE (reference sequence). This CDR3 comprises 15 residues. The trim removed 4 bases at V and 12 bases at J, leaving 17 bases unmatched. The CDR3 region is CASSTVGQGGPGNTF. CDR3 in DNA: TGTGCCAGCAGCACCGTAGGACAGGGAGGCCCAGGTAACACCTTC.

The genes are TRBV7-2 and TRBJ1-6, with 7 bases matching TRBD1. CDR1 is SGHTA and CDR2 is FQGNSA in the germline V gene. V shed 4 bases, J shed 9 bases, and the junction held 9 bases outside the gene matches. The CDR3 extends over 15 amino acids. The CDR3 nucleotides read TGTGCCAGCAGCTCCGTGACAGGGTCAGGTTCACCCCTCCACTTT. Protein sequence: CASSSVTGSGSPLHF. Full variable domain (remainder filled in from reference TRBV7-2 and TRBJ1-6): GAGVSQSPSNKVTEKGKDVELRCDPISGHTALYWYRQSLGQGLEFLIYFQGNSAPDKSGLPSDRFSAERTGGSVSTLTIQRTQQEDSAVYLCASSSVTGSGSPLHFGNGTRLTVT.

The gene calls are TRBV19 and TRBJ1-5; possible D gene TRBD1, 5 bases. The V end was cut by 1 base, the J end by 5 bases, with 12 bases between. The CDR3 consists of 15 residues. Looked up from germline, CDR1 is LNHDA and CDR2 is SQIVND (reference sequence). CDR3 sequence reads: CASSIARMGHQPQHF. For the CDR3, the DNA is TGTGCCAGTAGTATAGCCAGGATGGGGCATCAGCCCCAGCATTTT.

This clone was observed once. The chain joins TRBV7-9 to TRBJ1-2; the D is unclear. V lost 11 bases to trimming and J lost 0 bases, with 13 bases between them. Germline-derived CDR1 and CDR2 are SEHNR and FQNEAQ (reference sequence). The CDR3 loop spans 13 amino acids. Written as DNA, the CDR3 is TGTGCCTGTCGTAAGGCATCTAACTATGGCTACACCTTC. It encodes CACRKASNYGYTF.

The chain combines TRBV25-1 with TRBJ1-2; the match to TRBD1 covers 8 bases. This CDR3 has 14 residues. V lost 6 bases to trimming and J lost 7 bases; unmatched junction nucleotides: 10. The germline V gene encodes CDR1 MGHDK and CDR2 SYGVNS. The CDR3 loop reads CASSEDNGQGGYTF. The CDR3 DNA is TGTGCCAGCAGCGAAGATAACGGACAGGGTGGCTACACCTTC.

The chain employs TRBV2 and TRBJ2-3; D is ambiguous. Germline V gene lookup returns CDR1 SNHLY and CDR2 FYNNEI. Trimming pared 6 bases from V and 0 bases from J, leaving 13 bases between. This CDR3 region has 15 residues. In DNA, the CDR3 is TGTGCCAGCAGGGGTCGCGTCAGAAGCACAGATACGCAGTATTTT. The encoded protein is CASRGRVRSTDTQYF.

The rearrangement links TRBV30 to TRBJ1-6; D is unresolved. Per germline, CDR1 GTSNPN and CDR2 SVGIG (reference sequence). The CDR3 totals 12 residues. V shed 2 bases and J shed 6 bases, with 5 bases lying between them. This CDR3 is CAWSWSNSPLHF. Here the CDR3 DNA reads TGTGCCTGGAGTTGGAGTAATTCACCCCTCCACTTT. The variable domain in full, completed from reference TRBV30 and TRBJ1-6, reads SQTIHQWPATLVQPVGSPLSLECTVEGTSNPNLYWYRQAAGRGLQLLFYSVGIGQISSEVPQNLSASRPQDRQFILSSKKLLLSDSGFYLCAWSWSNSPLHFGNGTRLTVT.

The rearrangement links TRBV12-5 to TRBJ1-5; tentative D call: TRBD1 (6 bases). Germline V gene data show CDR1 as LGHNT and CDR2 as FRNRAP. V dropped 6 bases and J dropped 7 bases, with 19 bases sitting between them. The CDR3 consists of 15 residues. This chain's CDR3 is CASGQQGLYNQPQHF. CDR3 bases: TGTGCTAGTGGCCAACAGGGACTTTACAACCAGCCCCAGCATTTT.